The entry below gives a single T cell receptor beta chain sequence along with its context. Antigen specificity is unknown. This record comes from a study of T cell repertoires in cytomegalovirus infection. In the study overall: Use of recently identified HLA-C-restricted and well-studied HLA-B-restricted CMV epitopes was part of the study. Through public TCR beta signatures, both CMV infection and matching HLA type were indicated. Study findings and constraints: HLA-C-restricted, CMV-specific TCR beta clonotypes were dominant ex vivo.

TCRdb used MiXCR to reprocess the reads, holding one entry per CDR3 protein. The sample holds about 920,000 distinct CDR3 sequences, roughly 30% seen once. Germline values: CDR1 SGHRS, CDR2 YFSETQ. Between the trimmed V and J ends, which lost 2 bases and 4 bases, there was a span of 27 bases. The CDR3 runs to 19 residues. The specimen was cultured CD8+ T cells from PBMCs, collected from culture after CMV antigen stimulation. The source is a human donor in good health (CMV status not recorded). Some clones in this sample may be carry-over from other donors' samples. V usage is TRBV5-1 and J usage is TRBJ2-5; D is tentatively TRBD1 or TRBD2 (5 bases each). CDR3 residues: CASSFPPGRPLGARETQYF. The CDR3 DNA is TGCGCCAGCAGCTTCCCTCCGGGACGACCCTTAGGTGCCAGAGAGACCCAGTACTTC.